A single sample gave rise to the 21 T cell receptor beta chains below, sequenced in a study of T cell repertoires in cytomegalovirus infection. TCRdb re-analysed the reads in MiXCR, keeping a single row per CDR3 protein. The profile shows a few hundred thousand distinct CDR3 sequences, over 35% of them singletons. For these receptors, no antigen is known. The source was cultured PBMCs, collected from culture after CMV antigen stimulation. These receptors were obtained from a human donor in good health (CMV status not recorded). Some clones in this sample may be carry-over from other donors' samples.

This clonotype was picked up a small number of times. The genes are TRBV11-2 and TRBJ2-3; 7 bases map to TRBD2. This CDR3 is built from 12 residues. Germline loops: CDR1 SGHAT, CDR2 FQNNGV. J was trimmed by 11 bases and V by 4 bases; bases with no gene match: 6. CDR3 nucleotides: TGTGCCAGCAGCTATCCGGGGGGAAAGCAGTATTTT. Translation: CASSYPGGKQYF.

This clonotype occurred a few times. This chain joins TRBV4-1 and TRBJ1-2; D is unresolved. This CDR3 has 14 amino acids. Germline CDR1 and CDR2: MGHRA and YSYEKL. The V and J ends lost 1 base and 4 bases respectively, with 10 bases between them. The CDR3 reads CASSQVVTTYGYTF. The CDR3 bases are TGCGCCAGCAGCCAAGTAGTGACAACCTATGGCTACACCTTC.

In its sample, this clonotype was seen once. V is TRBV5-1 and J is TRBJ2-1; 7 nucleotides agree with TRBD2. This CDR3 is 16 amino acids long. The junction had 7 bases not matched to a gene; V was cut back by 3 bases and J by 1 base. The germline V gene encodes CDR1 SGHRS and CDR2 YFSETQ. In DNA, the CDR3 is TGCGCCAGCAGCTCGACTAGCTTCCGATCCTACAATGAGCAGTTCTTC. Translating it yields CASSSTSFRSYNEQFF.

This clonotype occurred a few times. The gene calls are TRBV7-2 and TRBJ2-7; 13 nucleotides align to TRBD2. Trimming cost V 3 bases and J 6 bases; bases outside gene matches: 14. The CDR3 is 18 amino acids. Per germline, CDR1 SGHTA and CDR2 FQGNSA. CDR3 nucleotides: TGTGCCAGCAGCTTCGTGACTAGCGGGGGGTATTTGTACTCCGAGCAGTACTTC. Translating it yields CASSFVTSGGYLYSEQYF.

The chain is built from TRBV29-1 and TRBJ2-1; 7 bases fit TRBD2. V lost 3 bases, J lost 7 bases, and 9 bases stayed unmatched. Germline V CDR1 and CDR2: SQVTM, ANQGSEA. This CDR3 is built from 14 residues. The CDR3 spells CSVEGGGVFNEQFF. The DNA for the CDR3 is TGCAGCGTTGAGGGCGGGGGAGTTTTTAATGAGCAGTTCTTC.

About this clonotype: The germline gene is not matched at one end of the junction; a read error may be the cause. CDR3 residues: CASRGQGALEKLFF. The CDR3 nucleotides read TGTGCAAGCAGGGGACAGGGGGCGCTTGAAAAACTGTTTTTT. J is TRBJ1-4 and V is TRBV6-6; 12 bases match TRBD1. CDR3 length equals 14 residues. Germline assignment: CDR1 MNHNY and CDR2 SVGAGI (reference sequence).

Only a few counts were recorded for this clonotype. This rearrangement joins TRBV7-2 to TRBJ1-6; D gene uncertain. The CDR3 is made up of 15 amino acids. Trimming removed 7 bases at V and 6 bases at J, with 16 bases between. The germline gives CDR1 SGHTA, CDR2 FQGNSA. CDR3 loop: CASTLVFPGNSPLHF. The CDR3, as DNA: TGTGCCAGCACCTTGGTTTTCCCGGGTAATTCACCCCTCCACTTT.

The J gene is TRBJ2-1, the V gene TRBV7-2, with 14 bases fitting TRBD2. The CDR3 is 17 amino acids. The trim removed 2 bases at V and 10 bases at J, leaving 10 bases unmatched. Germline V gene sequence: CDR1 SGHTA, CDR2 FQGNSA. CDR3: CASSLTQTSGRAEEQFF. CDR3 DNA sequence: TGTGCCAGCAGCTTAACCCAGACTAGCGGGAGGGCCGAGGAGCAGTTCTTC.

The chain is built from TRBV20-1 and TRBJ2-5, with 7 bases fitting TRBD2. This CDR3 region has 13 residues. The ends lost 6 bases at V and 0 bases at J; junction bases unmatched: 4. From germline, CDR1 is DFQATT and CDR2 SNEGSKA (reference sequence). CDR3 sequence: CSALAENQETQYF. The CDR3 region has the DNA TGCAGTGCGCTAGCGGAAAACCAAGAGACCCAGTACTTC.

In this sample, this clonotype turned up a few times. The CDR3: CASSLARARTEAFF. Here the CDR3 DNA reads TGTGCCAGCAGTTTAGCAAGGGCGAGGACTGAAGCTTTCTTT. The gene calls are TRBV12-3 or TRBV12-4 and TRBJ1-1; no firm D call. Trimming removed 0 bases at V and 5 bases at J, with 10 bases between. CDR3 size: 14 residues.

This clonotype has only one observation. V gene TRBV6-5 combines with J gene TRBJ1-1, with D unclear. Trimming stripped 5 bases from V and 4 bases from J, with 14 bases between. Germline loops: CDR1 MNHEY, CDR2 SVGAGI. The CDR3 runs 14 residues. As DNA, the CDR3 is TGTGCCAGCAGTGACCAGAAGCTTTCCACTGAAGCTTTCTTT. It encodes CASSDQKLSTEAFF.

This sequence joins TRBV6-2 or TRBV6-3 and TRBJ1-2; 7 bases align to TRBD1. The CDR3 contains 14 residues. Germline loops: CDR1 MNHEY, CDR2 SVGEGT. Trimming removed 5 bases from V and 8 bases from J; junction bases left unmatched: 11. As DNA, the CDR3 is TGTGCCAGCAGTCAACGAACAGGGGAGGACGGCTACACCTTC. Protein product: CASSQRTGEDGYTF.

This chain uses TRBV11-2 with TRBJ2-3; D is possibly TRBD1 (6 bases). V gave up 0 bases and J gave up 7 bases, with 11 bases separating them. The CDR3 loop spans 14 amino acids. Per the germline V gene, CDR1 is SGHAT and CDR2 is FQNNGV. Here the CDR3 reads CASSLDAGAYTQYF. In DNA form, the CDR3 reads TGTGCCAGCAGCTTAGATGCAGGGGCTTATACGCAGTATTTT.

The V call is TRBV20-1, the J call TRBJ2-5; D gene unclear. The CDR3 runs to 12 residues. The germline V and J ends were trimmed by 6 bases and 4 bases, with 12 bases remaining between them. The germline CDR1 and CDR2 sequences are DFQATT and SNEGSKA (reference sequence). CDR3 amino acids: CSANDGVETQYF. In nucleotides, the CDR3 is TGCAGTGCGAATGATGGGGTAGAGACCCAGTACTTC.

This rearrangement joins TRBV20-1 to TRBJ2-3; no firm D call. Germline V lookup: CDR1 DFQATT, CDR2 SNEGSKA (reference sequence). This CDR3 has 12 residues. Trimming pared 7 bases from V and 4 bases from J, leaving 12 bases between. The CDR3 sequence is CSGNPVADTQYF. CDR3 nucleotide sequence: TGCAGTGGTAATCCGGTGGCAGATACGCAGTATTTT.

The gene calls are TRBV6-2 or TRBV6-3 and TRBJ2-7, with D possibly being TRBD2 (6 bases). Germline V gene sequence: CDR1 MNHEY, CDR2 SVGEGT. Between the trimmed V and J ends, which lost 5 bases and 3 bases, there was a span of 17 bases. This CDR3 has 15 amino acids. CDR3 protein: CASSRAASVYYEQYF. CDR3 DNA: TGTGCCAGCAGTCGGGCGGCTAGCGTATACTACGAGCAGTACTTC.

The chain links TRBV7-6 to TRBJ1-1, with D unclear. The CDR3 is made up of 16 amino acids. V was clipped by 7 bases and J by 2 bases, with 20 bases between them. Germline V gene sequence: CDR1 SGHVS, CDR2 FNYEAQ. The CDR3 region is CASKRAKQDDNTEAFF. CDR3 DNA sequence: TGTGCCAGCAAGAGGGCAAAACAAGATGACAACACTGAAGCTTTCTTT.

The V and J genes are TRBV12-3 or TRBV12-4 and TRBJ1-1; perhaps TRBD1 as D (5 bases). With 3 bases removed from V and 9 bases from J, the gap between germline ends came to 11 bases. The CDR3 has 12 residues. The CDR3 coding sequence is TGTGCCAGCAGTTTTGGGGAGGGGAAAGCTTTCTTT. It is translated as CASSFGEGKAFF.

A few counts support this clonotype. The chain recombines TRBV7-2 with TRBJ1-1, with D possibly matching TRBD1 (5 bases). This CDR3 has 16 amino acids. V dropped 2 bases and J dropped 0 bases, with 13 bases sitting between them. Per the germline V gene, CDR1 is SGHTA and CDR2 is FQGNSA. The CDR3 DNA reads TGTGCCAGCAGCTTACAGGGACCCTTAATGAACACTGAAGCTTTCTTT. Translation gives CASSLQGPLMNTEAFF.

This clonotype came up a few times. The V gene is TRBV4-1, the J gene TRBJ1-2; TRBD1 agrees at 7 bases. The CDR3 totals 18 residues. CDR1 and CDR2 from the germline V gene are MGHRA and YSYEKL. V lost 4 bases, J lost 7 bases, and 21 bases stayed unmatched. The chain's CDR3 is CASSLLLPRQGRITGYTF. DNA for the CDR3: TGCGCCAGCAGCCTCCTTCTCCCCCGACAGGGCCGAATAACTGGCTACACCTTC.

The genes are TRBV7-8 and TRBJ2-7; D remains unclear. CDR3 size: 18 residues. V was trimmed by 4 bases and J by 3 bases, leaving 25 bases between them. Per germline, CDR1 SGHVS and CDR2 FQNEAQ. The CDR3 is CASSSWGTDKGNGYEQYF. Written as DNA, the CDR3 is TGTGCCAGCAGCTCATGGGGAACAGACAAGGGTAACGGCTACGAGCAGTACTTC.